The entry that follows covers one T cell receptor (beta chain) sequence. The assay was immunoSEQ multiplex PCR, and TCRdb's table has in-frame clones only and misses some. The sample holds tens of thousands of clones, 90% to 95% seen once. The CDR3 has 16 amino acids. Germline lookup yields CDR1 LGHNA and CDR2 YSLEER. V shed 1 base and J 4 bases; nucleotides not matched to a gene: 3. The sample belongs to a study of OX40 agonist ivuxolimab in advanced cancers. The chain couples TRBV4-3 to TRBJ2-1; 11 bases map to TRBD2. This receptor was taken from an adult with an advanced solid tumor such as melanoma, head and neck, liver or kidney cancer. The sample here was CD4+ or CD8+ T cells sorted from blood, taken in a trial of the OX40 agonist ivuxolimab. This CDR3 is CASSQGSSGRYNEQFF. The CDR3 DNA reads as TGCGCCAGCAGCCAAGGTTCTAGCGGGAGGTACAATGAGCAGTTCTTC.